This TCR beta chain came from a study of spatial heterogeneity in lung cancer. Whole-study context: Beta-chain sequences consistently outnumbered alpha-chain sequences in detection. The library had UMIs, and each TCR and UMI pair averaged more than ten raw reads.

TCRdb used MiXCR to reprocess the 5' RACE reads, holding one entry per CDR3 protein. The table has some 5,100 distinct CDR3 sequences, roughly 5.1% seen once. By sample share, this clonotype is medium-sized. Time point meaning: sample taken at primary tumor resection. The donors, 60 to 80 patients with untreated early-stage non-small cell lung cancer, provided the samples. Unsorted tumor, nontumor lung tissue or cryopreserved PBMC supplied the whole RNA. V was clipped by 8 bases and J by 4 bases, with 5 bases between them. The length of the CDR3 is 10 residues. Germline V gene sequence: CDR1 MDHEN, CDR2 SYDVKM.

Sequenced material: normal lung tissue next to the tumor, taken at surgery. This clonotype was obtained from a female donor with early-stage non-small cell lung cancer. This sequence joins TRBV28 and TRBJ2-5; the D gene could be TRBD1 or TRBD2 (5 bases each). The CDR3 DNA is TGTGCCAGCGGGACAGAGACCCAGTACTTC. It codes for CASGTETQYF.